This T cell receptor (beta chain) is drawn from a study of blood T cell repertoires in COVID-19. Everyone who took part was roughly 18 to 89 years old, and they came from over 20 US areas. Which cohort a participant joined came from the clinical history participants gave. In Cohort 3, a recovered donor had either two negative PCRs, clearance, or symptom resolution. Clones were sequenced by immunoSEQ multiplex PCR, and TCRdb holds only the in-frame ones, with some missing. The sample has about 320,000 clones, about nine tenths seen once. The CDR3 is 12 amino acids. The germline CDR1 and CDR2 sequences are SGHVS and FNYEAQ. Trimming stripped 6 bases from V and 6 bases from J, with 8 bases between.

Sequences were obtained from PBMCs or T cells enriched from blood (not recorded which). V usage is TRBV7-6 and J usage is TRBJ2-2; D is perhaps TRBD1 (5 bases). This clonotype was obtained from a man between 60 and 70 years old who had recovered from COVID-19. In nucleotides, the CDR3 is TGTGCCAGCAGTCAGGGCGCCGGGGAGCTGTTTTTT. Its translation is CASSQGAGELFF.